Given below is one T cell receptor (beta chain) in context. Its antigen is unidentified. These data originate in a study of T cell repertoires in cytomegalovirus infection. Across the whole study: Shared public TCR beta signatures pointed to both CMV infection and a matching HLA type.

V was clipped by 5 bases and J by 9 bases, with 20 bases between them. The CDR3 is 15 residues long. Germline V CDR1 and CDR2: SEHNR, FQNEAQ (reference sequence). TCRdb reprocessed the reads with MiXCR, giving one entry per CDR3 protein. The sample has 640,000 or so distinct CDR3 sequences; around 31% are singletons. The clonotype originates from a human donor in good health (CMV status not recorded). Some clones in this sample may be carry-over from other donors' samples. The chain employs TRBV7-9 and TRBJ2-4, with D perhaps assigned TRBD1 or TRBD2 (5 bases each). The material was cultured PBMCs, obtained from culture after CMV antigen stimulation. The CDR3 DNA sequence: TGTGCCAGCAGCCAACCCGGGACGTCACCGGGCATTCAGTACTTC. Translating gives CASSQPGTSPGIQYF.